A selection of T cell receptor beta chains follows, all from one sample in a study of sequential checkpoint blockade in melanoma. The repertoire was sequenced with immunoSEQ multiplex PCR; TCRdb's copy has only in-frame clones and lacks some. The profile shows 12,000 to 15,000 clones, more than 45% of them singletons. The source was CD8+ T cells sorted from blood (inferred from file names), collected from a patient given nivolumab and ipilimumab in sequence. The source of these receptors is a human donor with melanoma. Both conserved end residues are trimmed from each CDR3. Each record gives: V gene, CDR3 length, D gene, J gene, CDR3 protein. D genes are given only for firm matches.

V: TRBV30; length: 14; D: .; J: TRBJ2-2; CDR3: AWGGGTVANTGELF
V: TRBV6-6; length: 12; D: .; J: TRBJ1-5; CDR3: ASRNGYSNQPQH
V: TRBV9; length: 13; D: TRBD2; J: TRBJ2-2; CDR3: ASSGGAGDTGELF
V: TRBV27; length: 14; D: .; J: TRBJ2-1; CDR3: ASSLFAGGAHNEQF
V: TRBV27; length: 12; D: .; J: TRBJ1-2; CDR3: ASSLGQRELGYT
V: TRBV15; length: 12; D: .; J: TRBJ2-3; CDR3: ATSRARSTDTQY
V: TRBV18; length: 10; D: .; J: TRBJ2-7; CDR3: ASSPNSYEQY
V: TRBV30; length: 8; D: .; J: TRBJ2-7; CDR3: AWGDYEQY
V: TRBV2; length: 10; D: .; J: TRBJ2-3; CDR3: ASKLSTDTQY
V: TRBV5-5; length: 14; D: .; J: TRBJ2-7; CDR3: ASSLASARRPAEQY
V: TRBV30; length: 9; D: .; J: TRBJ2-1; CDR3: AWSVQDEQF
V: TRBV19; length: 11; D: .; J: TRBJ1-5; CDR3: ASKEVGNQPQH
V: TRBV6-1; length: 13; D: .; J: TRBJ1-4; CDR3: ASSEQGIGNEKLF
V: TRBV5-6; length: 12; D: TRBD1; J: TRBJ1-2; CDR3: ASSLHTGAGGYT
V: TRBV5-3; length: 14; D: .; J: TRBJ1-2; CDR3: ASVVPLPGKTYGYT
V: TRBV18; length: 12; D: .; J: TRBJ1-1; CDR3: ASSPETQVTEAF
V: TRBV11-2; length: 16; D: TRBD1; J: TRBJ2-6; CDR3: ASSLDLGGAVGANVLT
V: TRBV4-1; length: 14; D: .; J: TRBJ1-5; CDR3: ASSQGGGGTNQPQH
V: TRBV19; length: 11; D: TRBD1; J: TRBJ2-7; CDR3: ASSSQGADEQY
V: TRBV27; length: 12; D: TRBD2; J: TRBJ2-2; CDR3: ASSLGLNTGELF